This T cell receptor beta chain is from a study of cytomegalovirus exposure and HLA in healthy donors. The CDR3 spans 15 residues. Germline V gives CDR1 SGHNT, CDR2 YYREEE (reference sequence). Trimming stripped 4 bases from V and 7 bases from J, with 18 bases between. Only in-frame clones appear in the TCRdb table, and some are missing; sequencing was by immunoSEQ multiplex PCR. The sample lists fewer than 400,000 clones; roughly 90% were seen once. Sequencing used PBMCs. The V call is TRBV5-4, the J call TRBJ2-1, with D perhaps matching TRBD2 (6 bases). The clonotype originates from a man aged 25 to 45 in good health and CMV-seronegative. CDR3 region: CASSPWGEEGNEQFF. The CDR3 DNA sequence: TGTGCCAGCAGCCCTTGGGGGGAGGAGGGTAATGAGCAGTTCTTC. Full variable domain (outside the CDR3, taken from reference TRBV5-4 and TRBJ2-1): ETGVTQSPTHLIKTRGQQVTLRCSSQSGHNTVSWYQQALGQGPQFIFQYYREEENGRGNFPPRFSGLQFPNYSSELNVNALELDDSALYLCASSPWGEEGNEQFFGPGTRLTVL.